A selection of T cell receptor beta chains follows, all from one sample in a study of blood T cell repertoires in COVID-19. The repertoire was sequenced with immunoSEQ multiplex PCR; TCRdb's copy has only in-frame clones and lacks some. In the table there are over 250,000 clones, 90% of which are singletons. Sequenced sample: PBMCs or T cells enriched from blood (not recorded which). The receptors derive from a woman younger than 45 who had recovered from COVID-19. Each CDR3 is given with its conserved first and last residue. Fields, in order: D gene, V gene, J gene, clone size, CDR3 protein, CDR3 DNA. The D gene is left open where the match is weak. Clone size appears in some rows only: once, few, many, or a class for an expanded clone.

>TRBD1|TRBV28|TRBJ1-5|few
CASSLPDRDQPQHF
TGTGCCAGCAGTTTACCCGACAGGGATCAGCCCCAGCATTTT
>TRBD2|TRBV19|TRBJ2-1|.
CASRLAGAGYEQFF
TGTGCCAGTAGACTAGCGGGGGCGGGGTATGAGCAGTTCTTC
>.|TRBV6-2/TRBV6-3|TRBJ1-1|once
CASSQTGLPNTEAFF
TGTGCCAGCAGCCAAACGGGTCTCCCGAACACTGAAGCTTTCTTT
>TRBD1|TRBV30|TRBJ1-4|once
CARQGTTNEKLFF
TGTGCCAGACAGGGTACAACTAATGAAAAACTGTTTTTT
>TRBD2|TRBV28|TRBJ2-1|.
CASSFGGSADNEQFF
TGTGCCAGCAGTTTCGGCGGGAGTGCGGATAATGAGCAGTTCTTC
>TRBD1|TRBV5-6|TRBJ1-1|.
CASSFLDRDTEAFF
TGTGCCAGCAGCTTTCTGGACAGGGACACTGAAGCTTTCTTT
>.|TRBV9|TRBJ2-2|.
CASSASRTPNTGELFF
TGTGCCAGCAGCGCCTCCCGGACACCGAACACCGGGGAGCTGTTTTTT
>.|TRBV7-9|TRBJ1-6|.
CASSRAATGDNSPLHF
TGTGCCAGCAGCCGGGCTGCGACAGGAGATAATTCACCCCTCCACTTT
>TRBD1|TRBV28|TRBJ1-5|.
CASSLVRGHQPQHF
TGTGCCAGCAGTTTGGTCAGGGGGCATCAGCCCCAGCATTTT
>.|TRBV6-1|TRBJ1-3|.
CASSDLGGGNTIYF
TGTGCCAGCAGTGATTTGGGAGGTGGAAACACCATATATTTT
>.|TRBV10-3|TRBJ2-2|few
CAIRSPLGGELFF
TGTGCCATCAGGAGTCCCCTAGGCGGGGAGCTGTTTTTT
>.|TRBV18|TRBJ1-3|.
CASSPTDSSSGNTIYF
TGTGCCAGCTCACCGACCGACAGTTCCTCTGGAAACACCATATATTTT
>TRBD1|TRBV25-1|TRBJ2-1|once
CASSGITGTASYNEQFF
TGTGCCAGCAGTGGTATAACGGGGACAGCCTCCTACAATGAGCAGTTCTTC
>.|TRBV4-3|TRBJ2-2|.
CASSHAFSGNTGELFF
TGCGCCAGCAGCCACGCGTTTAGCGGGAACACCGGGGAGCTGTTTTTT
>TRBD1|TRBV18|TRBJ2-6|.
CASSPDRGRGANVLTF
TGTGCCAGCTCACCCGACAGGGGGCGTGGGGCCAACGTCCTGACTTTC
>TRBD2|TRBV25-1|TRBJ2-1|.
CASSELRIAGDNEQFF
TGTGCCAGCAGTGAATTAAGAATAGCGGGAGACAATGAGCAGTTCTTC
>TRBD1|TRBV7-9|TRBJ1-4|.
CASSLPGQANEKLFF
TGTGCCAGCAGCCTCCCGGGACAGGCCAATGAAAAACTGTTTTTT
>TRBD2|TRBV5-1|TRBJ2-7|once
CASSSGLDYEQYF
TGCGCCAGCAGCTCGGGACTAGACTACGAGCAGTACTTC
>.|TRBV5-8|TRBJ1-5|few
CASSLRLDSYSNQPQHF
TGTGCCAGCAGCTTGAGATTGGACAGTTATAGCAATCAGCCCCAGCATTTT
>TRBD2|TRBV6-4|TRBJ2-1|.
CASSDQSGGGNEQFF
TGTGCCAGCAGTGACCAGTCGGGAGGAGGAAATGAGCAGTTCTTC
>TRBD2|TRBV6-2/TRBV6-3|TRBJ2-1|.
CASSYSASGRYSEQFF
TGTGCCAGCAGTTACTCGGCTAGCGGGAGATATAGTGAGCAGTTCTTC
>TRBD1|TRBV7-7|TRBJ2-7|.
CASSRSFEGGQGSYEQYF
TGTGCTAGCAGCCGATCTTTTGAGGGCGGACAGGGTTCCTACGAGCAGTACTTC
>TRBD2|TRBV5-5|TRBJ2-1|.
CASSKGLAGGNYNEQFF
TGTGCCAGCAGCAAGGGACTAGCGGGAGGGAATTACAATGAGCAGTTCTTC
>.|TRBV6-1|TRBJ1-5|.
CASSEGWGEPQHF
TGTGCCAGCAGTGAAGGGTGGGGGGAGCCTCAGCATTTT
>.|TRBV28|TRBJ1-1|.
CASGTPMNTEAFF
TGTGCCAGCGGGACACCCATGAACACTGAAGCTTTCTTT
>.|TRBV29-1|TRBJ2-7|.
CSVGDYEQYF
TGCAGCGTCGGAGACTACGAGCAGTACTTC
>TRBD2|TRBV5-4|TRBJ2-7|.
CASSSTSGPSYEQYF
TGTGCCAGCAGCTCGACTAGCGGGCCTTCCTACGAGCAGTACTTC